The 24 T cell receptor beta chains below all came from one sample that was sequenced in a study of CD4 T cells in relation to SARS-CoV-2 and coronaviruses. Before the COVID-19 pandemic, during about 2010-2018, CD4+ T cells were taken from unexposed donors. The cells were cultured for 9 to 11 days before CD4+ T cells were isolated. These TCRs' antigens remain unknown. Produced via immunoSEQ multiplex PCR; TCRdb's table is partial and in-frame only. This table holds 28,000 or so clones, roughly 82% found once. What was sequenced was CD4+ T cells from PBMCs, cultured in vitro. The receptors shown here come from a human donor in good health.

The CDR3: CASRPVVSSYNEQFF. Written as DNA, the CDR3 is TGCGCCAGCAGACCGGTAGTCAGCTCCTACAATGAGCAGTTCTTC. The chain carries TRBV5-1 and TRBJ2-1; D not certain. V lost 5 bases and J lost 0, with 12 bases in between. The CDR3 totals 15 residues. Germline CDR1 reads SGHRS; CDR2 reads YFSETQ.

This clone has more than one count but fewer than ten. CDR3 sequence: CASSERNRDPRGAFF. The DNA of the CDR3 is TGTGCCAGCAGTGAGAGGAACCGGGACCCAAGAGGAGCTTTCTTT. The chain is built from TRBV6-1 and TRBJ1-1; TRBD1 might be the D (5 bases). Germline V lookup: CDR1 MNHNS, CDR2 SASEGT. This CDR3 contains 15 residues. V was clipped by 3 bases and J by 10 bases, with 21 bases between them.

The J gene is TRBJ1-1, the V gene TRBV5-1; D perhaps matches TRBD1 (5 bases). Germline CDR1 and CDR2: SGHRS and YFSETQ. The V end lost 2 bases, the J end lost 3 bases, and 11 bases lay between the germline ends. The CDR3 totals 14 residues. DNA of the CDR3: TGCGCCAGCAGCTTTTCGTCGGGGGACACTGAAGCTTTCTTT. Protein product: CASSFSSGDTEAFF.

This chain uses TRBV19 with TRBJ1-2; 8 bases are a match to TRBD1. CDR3 length equals 14 residues. Unmatched junction bases numbered 6, after V lost 5 bases and J lost 4 bases. Germline V gene data show CDR1 as LNHDA and CDR2 as SQIVND (reference sequence). CDR3 in DNA: TGTGCCAGTAGTTTCACGGGACAGGTCTATGGCTACACCTTC. Translating it yields CASSFTGQVYGYTF.

The gene calls are TRBV4-2 and TRBJ2-1; 9 positions match TRBD2. Looked up from germline, CDR1 is LGHNA and CDR2 is YNFKEQ. This CDR3 region has 19 residues. V shed 0 bases, J shed 3 bases, and the junction held 12 bases outside the gene matches. The CDR3 loop is CASSQEGVAGVIGYNEQFF. CDR3 in DNA: TGTGCCAGCAGCCAAGAGGGGGTAGCGGGAGTGATTGGCTACAATGAGCAGTTCTTC.

The chain carries TRBV9 and TRBJ2-5, with 8 bases identical to TRBD1. Germline assignment: CDR1 SGDLS and CDR2 YYNGEE. There are 15 residues in the CDR3. V was pared by 0 bases and J by 4 bases, with 5 bases of the junction left unmatched. The CDR3 here is CASSVAGQDAETQYF. The CDR3 DNA reads as TGTGCCAGCAGCGTAGCGGGACAGGACGCAGAGACCCAGTACTTC.

V gene TRBV6-6 combines with J gene TRBJ2-7; 11 bases agree with TRBD2. This CDR3 is 16 amino acids long. The trim removed 0 bases at V and 2 bases at J, leaving 3 bases unmatched. The germline V gene has CDR1 MNHNY and CDR2 SVGAGI (reference sequence). CDR3 DNA: TGTGCCAGCAGTTACTCGAGACTAGCGGGACCCTACGAGCAGTACTTC. Translation: CASSYSRLAGPYEQYF.

J is TRBJ2-3 and V is TRBV13; 7 positions match TRBD1. Trimming took 1 base from V and 3 from J; bases not matched to a gene: 4. Germline loops: CDR1 PRHDT, CDR2 FYEKMQ (reference sequence). The length of the CDR3 is 15 residues. The CDR3 loop reads CASSLAGGSTDTQYF. CDR3 coding DNA: TGTGCCAGCAGCTTAGCAGGGGGTTCGACAGATACGCAGTATTTT.

The V and J genes are TRBV6-6 and TRBJ2-1; 8 nucleotides align to TRBD2. The CDR3 has 15 residues. Trimming at V came to 6 bases and at J to 7 bases, leaving 11 bases not matched to a gene. CDR1 and CDR2 (germline): MNHNY, SVGAGI (reference sequence). CDR3 sequence reads: CASRASGGRGNEQFF. In DNA form, the CDR3 reads TGTGCCAGCAGGGCCTCGGGGGGGCGAGGGAATGAGCAGTTCTTC.

The rearrangement uses TRBV5-5 and TRBJ1-5; D may be TRBD1 (5 bases). The germline V gene encodes CDR1 SGHKS and CDR2 YYEKEE (reference sequence). The CDR3 covers 13 residues. The germline V and J ends were trimmed by 3 bases and 5 bases, with 9 bases remaining between them. CDR3 sequence reads: CASSSRADQPQHF. The CDR3 DNA is TGTGCCAGCAGCTCCAGGGCCGATCAGCCCCAGCATTTT.

The V gene is TRBV4-1, the J gene TRBJ2-5; TRBD1 is a possible D gene (5 bases). Per the germline V gene, CDR1 is MGHRA and CDR2 is YSYEKL. The length of the CDR3 is 15 residues. Deletions cut 2 bases from V and 5 bases from J, with 15 bases between. Here the CDR3 DNA reads TGCGCCAGCAGCCAAACTGGGGCCCGTTATGAGACCCAGTACTTC. This sequence encodes CASSQTGARYETQYF.

V usage is TRBV7-2 and J usage is TRBJ2-1, with D tentatively TRBD1 (5 bases). The CDR3 consists of 15 residues. V shed 6 bases and J shed 7 bases, with 19 bases lying between them. CDR1 and CDR2 (germline): SGHTA, FQGNSA. DNA for the CDR3: TGTGCCAGCAGTAATCAGGGCCACGAATCAAATGAGCAGTTCTTC. It translates to CASSNQGHESNEQFF.

The chain employs TRBV5-1 and TRBJ2-5; D unresolved. V was clipped by 0 bases and J by 3 bases, with 9 bases between them. The CDR3 extends over 14 amino acids. The V gene's germline CDR1 is SGHRS and CDR2 YFSETQ. CDR3 in amino acids: CASSLGTLKETQYF. The CDR3 nucleotides read TGCGCCAGCAGCTTGGGGACCCTGAAAGAGACCCAGTACTTC.

The rearrangement uses TRBV4-1 and TRBJ2-7, with D perhaps given as TRBD1 or TRBD2 (5 bases each). Germline assignment: CDR1 MGHRA and CDR2 YSYEKL. The CDR3 is made up of 16 amino acids. V dropped 3 bases and J dropped 1 base, with 16 bases sitting between them. The CDR3 DNA is TGCGCCAGCAGCCACGCTTTTCGGGACCGATCCTACGAGCAGTACTTC. It yields the protein CASSHAFRDRSYEQYF.

V usage is TRBV4-3 and J usage is TRBJ2-3, with 9 bases identical to TRBD2. V shed 3 bases and J 3 bases; nucleotides not matched to a gene: 10. This CDR3 is 17 amino acids long. Looked up from germline, CDR1 is LGHNA and CDR2 is YSLEER. CDR3 in DNA: TGCGCCAGCAGCCACCGCTTAGCGGGAGAATCGACAGATACGCAGTATTTT. Protein: CASSHRLAGESTDTQYF.

The rearrangement joins TRBV7-8 to TRBJ2-5; the D gene is possibly TRBD2 (7 bases). The CDR3 is 16 residues long. CDR1 is SGHVS and CDR2 is FQNEAQ in the germline V gene. V was pared by 3 bases and J by 2 bases, with 16 bases between. The CDR3 sequence: CASSFYGGGQQETQYF. The CDR3 DNA reads TGTGCCAGCAGCTTCTACGGCGGGGGACAACAAGAGACCCAGTACTTC. Full variable domain (missing parts from reference TRBV7-8 and TRBJ2-5): GAGVSQSPRYKVAKRGQDVALRCDPISGHVSLFWYQQALGQGPEFLTYFQNEAQLDKSGLPSDRFFAERPEGSVSTLKIQRTQQEDSAVYLCASSFYGGGQQETQYFGPGTRLLVL.

J is TRBJ2-7 and V is TRBV19; no clear D gene. Looked up from germline, CDR1 is LNHDA and CDR2 is SQIVND (reference sequence). The CDR3 runs to 12 residues. The V gene lost 5 bases and the J gene lost 1 base, with 6 bases spanning the gap. CDR3 protein: CASSSESYEQYF. The CDR3 bases are TGTGCCAGTAGTTCTGAGTCCTACGAGCAGTACTTC.

The genes are TRBV11-2 and TRBJ2-3; D remains unclear. The CDR3 runs 14 residues. Germline lookup yields CDR1 SGHAT and CDR2 FQNNGV. Trimming cost V 6 bases and J 2 bases, with 12 bases left between them. The CDR3 nucleotides read TGTGCCAGCAGGATAAGAGCCCTCACAGATACGCAGTATTTT. Protein sequence: CASRIRALTDTQYF.

The V and J genes are TRBV4-1 and TRBJ1-1, with D possibly being TRBD1 (5 bases). Trimming removed 6 bases at V and 6 bases at J, with 20 bases between. Germline assignment: CDR1 MGHRA and CDR2 YSYEKL. This CDR3 is 15 amino acids long. CDR3 region: CASRPNRNDFSEAFF. Written as DNA, the CDR3 is TGCGCCAGCAGGCCCAACAGGAACGATTTCTCTGAAGCTTTCTTT.

A single count supports this clone. The chain joins TRBV18 to TRBJ1-2; 9 positions agree with TRBD1. The CDR3 is made up of 14 amino acids. Germline CDR1 is KGHSH and CDR2 is LQKENI. Trimming took 0 bases from V and 7 from J; bases not matched to a gene: 3. The CDR3 loop is CASSPPGQGSGYTF. CDR3 nucleotide sequence: TGTGCCAGCTCACCACCGGGACAGGGTTCTGGCTACACCTTC. The full variable domain, in which reference TRBV18 and TRBJ1-2 provide the parts outside the CDR3, is NAGVMQNPRHLVRRRGQEARLRCSPMKGHSHVYWYRQLPEEGLKFMVYLQKENIIDESGMPKERFSAEFPKEGPSILRIQQVVRGDSAAYFCASSPPGQGSGYTFGSGTRLTVV.

This clone came up a few times. This chain connects TRBV24-1 to TRBJ2-7; TRBD1 agrees at 9 bases. The CDR3 length is 18 residues. V lost 5 bases and J lost 2; bases outside the gene matches: 15. Germline loops: CDR1 KGHDR, CDR2 SFDVKD. CDR3 loop: CATSVSVQWDRETYEQYF. Written as DNA, the CDR3 is TGTGCCACCAGTGTCTCTGTTCAATGGGACAGGGAAACCTACGAGCAGTACTTC.

J is TRBJ2-5 and V is TRBV3-1 (or the pseudogene TRBV3-2), with 7 bases matching TRBD2. Germline V CDR1 and CDR2: LGHDT, YNNKEL (reference sequence). Germline trimming cut 0 bases from V and 3 bases from J; bases unmatched to any gene: 4. The CDR3 covers 15 residues. The CDR3 spells CASSQDRAGEETQYF. The CDR3 DNA is TGTGCCAGCAGCCAAGATCGGGCGGGGGAAGAGACCCAGTACTTC.

This chain connects TRBV11-2 to TRBJ1-4, with TRBD1 matching over 7 bases. The CDR3 totals 15 residues. The germline V gene encodes CDR1 SGHAT and CDR2 FQNNGV. The V gene end was trimmed by 5 bases and the J gene end by 5 bases; junction bases not matched to a gene: 8. Written as DNA, the CDR3 is TGTGCCAGCAGCCTAAGACAGGGCCGGAATGAAAAACTGTTTTTT. Its protein product is CASSLRQGRNEKLFF.

This clone was detected once. The genes are TRBV9 and TRBJ2-1; 10 positions agree with TRBD2. The CDR3 is 17 residues long. V shed 4 bases, J shed 1 base, and the junction held 8 bases outside the gene matches. From germline, CDR1 is SGDLS and CDR2 YYNGEE. The DNA of the CDR3 is TGTGCCAGCAGCTCATCAGCGGGGGGGACTTCCTACAATGAGCAGTTCTTC. Its protein product is CASSSSAGGTSYNEQFF.